This is a list of T cell receptor beta chains from one sample in a study of tumour-infiltrating T cells in Burkitt lymphoma. Sequencing was performed with immunoSEQ multiplex PCR; in TCRdb, only in-frame clones are kept and a portion is missing. Among several thousand clones, around 10% were seen once, and the ten largest hold around 2.5%. Sequenced sample: tumor tissue. Source of these receptors: a human donor with diffuse large B-cell lymphoma. Each CDR3 is given with its conserved first and last residue. The order of the fields is V gene, clone size, D gene, J gene, CDR3 DNA, CDR3 protein. A D gene is named only where the DNA matches it firmly. Some rows mark clone size as missing; the rest say once, few, many or name a class of expanded clone.

TRBV5-6,-,-,TRBJ1-1,TGTGCCAGCAGCCTCCGGGGGAACACTGAAGCTTTCTTT,CASSLRGNTEAFF
TRBV6-1,few,-,TRBJ1-5,TGTGCCAGCAGTGAAGAGGGGTATCAGCCCCAGCATTTT,CASSEEGYQPQHF
TRBV2,few,-,TRBJ2-4,TGTGCCACCAGACAGGTTCGGGACATTCAGTACTTC,CATRQVRDIQYF
TRBV7-2,-,-,TRBJ1-5,TGTGCCAGCAGCTTATTGAGAGGGTTCGGACAGCCCCAGCATTTT,CASSLLRGFGQPQHF
TRBV13,-,-,TRBJ2-1,TGTGCCAGCAGCTTAGCTCTAGCTCGTGAGCAGTTCTTC,CASSLALAREQFF
TRBV11-2,few,-,TRBJ2-2,TGTGCCAGCAGCTTAGCCGGGGAGCTGTTTTTT,CASSLAGELFF
TRBV5-4,-,-,TRBJ2-5,TGTGCCAGCAGCCGCCAAACAGGGCTTGGGACCCAGTACTTC,CASSRQTGLGTQYF
TRBV7-9,-,TRBD2,TRBJ2-7,TGTGCCAGCAGTAGTAGCGGGGACTATCCCTCCTACGAGCAGTACTTC,CASSSSGDYPSYEQYF
TRBV10-1,-,-,TRBJ2-1,TGCGCCAGCAGTGAGAACAGGGGGGGTTACAATGAGCAGTTCTTC,CASSENRGGYNEQFF
TRBV25-1,few,TRBD1,TRBJ1-1,TGTGCCAGCAGTAGCTCGCACAGGGGGCGGACTGAAGCTTTCTTT,CASSSSHRGRTEAFF
TRBV7-8,few,TRBD1,TRBJ2-5,TGTGCCAGCAGCTTAGGATACAGGGGGCCCGAGACCCAGTACTTC,CASSLGYRGPETQYF
TRBV19,-,-,TRBJ1-5,TGTGCCAGTAGTATACTAGGGGATCAGCCCCAGCATTTT,CASSILGDQPQHF
TRBV7-2,-,TRBD1,TRBJ2-2,TGTGCCAGCAGCTTAAAGGCTAGCAGGGGGTTGGCTGGGGAGCTGTTTTTT,CASSLKASRGLAGELFF
TRBV4-1,-,TRBD2,TRBJ2-7,TGCGCCAGCAGCCCGCGGGGGGCGGGCTACGAGCAGTACTTC,CASSPRGAGYEQYF
TRBV7-8,-,-,TRBJ1-5,TGTGCCAGCAGCTTATCAGGGTATGATCAGCCCCAGCATTTT,CASSLSGYDQPQHF
TRBV7-2,few,-,TRBJ2-7,TGTGCCAGCAGCTCCGATGCTGGGGGCCCCTACGAGCAGTACTTC,CASSSDAGGPYEQYF
TRBV10-2,-,-,TRBJ1-4,TGCGCCAGCAGTGATACCGGGACGGCGGAAGATCAAAAACTGTTTTTT,CASSDTGTAEDQKLFF
TRBV19,-,TRBD2,TRBJ2-1,TGTGCCAGTAGTCGGACTAGCGGGTCTTATGATGAGCAGTTCTTC,CASSRTSGSYDEQFF
TRBV10-3,-,TRBD1,TRBJ2-7,TGTGCCATCAGTGGAGTTGGACAGGGGTACGAGCAGTACTTC,CAISGVGQGYEQYF
TRBV11-3,-,-,TRBJ2-1,TGTGCCAGCAGCTTAGATCTTCCGGGTGAGCAGTTCTTC,CASSLDLPGEQFF
TRBV7-9,-,TRBD1,TRBJ1-1,TGTGCCAGCAGCAAGACCGACAGGGGCTGGATGAACACTGAAGCTTTCTTT,CASSKTDRGWMNTEAFF
TRBV28,-,-,TRBJ1-3,TGTGCCAGCAGGACGGACGGTTTCCCCTCTGGAAACACCATATATTTT,CASRTDGFPSGNTIYF
TRBV2,few,-,TRBJ1-2,TGTGCCAGCAGTGAGAAGACAGTCTATGGCTACACCTTC,CASSEKTVYGYTF
TRBV2,-,TRBD1,TRBJ1-5,TGTGCCAGCACCTCCGACAGGGGAAGTCAGCCCCAGCATTTT,CASTSDRGSQPQHF
TRBV4-2,few,-,TRBJ1-2,TGTGCCAGCAGCCAAGTCCCGGGCCAGGATGGCTACACCTTC,CASSQVPGQDGYTF
TRBV28,-,-,TRBJ1-4,TGTGCCAGCAGTTCCGGGGCAGCGTCTAATGAAAAACTGTTTTTT,CASSSGAASNEKLFF
TRBV14,-,-,TRBJ1-1,TGTGCCAGCAGTGTCCAGGGGCTTGTAGCTTTCTTT,CASSVQGLVAFF
TRBV5-1,-,-,TRBJ1-2,TGCGCCAGCAGCTTGGCGCCGGGAATGGAAGAAGAGGGCTACACCTTC,CASSLAPGMEEEGYTF
TRBV15,few,TRBD1,TRBJ1-6,TGTGCCACCAGCAGAGAGGGACAGGGACAATCACCCCTCCACTTT,CATSREGQGQSPLHF
TRBV2,-,-,TRBJ1-2,TGTGCCAGCAGTGTCGGACCGACGAACTATGGCTACACCTTC,CASSVGPTNYGYTF
TRBV5-1,-,-,TRBJ2-2,TGCGCCAGCAGCTTTTGGGGGACGTCGAACACCGGGGAGCTGTTTTTT,CASSFWGTSNTGELFF
TRBV19,-,-,TRBJ2-1,TGTGCCAGTAGTATAGGGGGAGGAGCCAACAATGAGCAGTTCTTC,CASSIGGGANNEQFF
TRBV9,-,TRBD2,TRBJ2-3,TGTGCCAGCAGCGTAGCGGGGGGGTGGGCAGGTTCAGATACGCAGTATTTT,CASSVAGGWAGSDTQYF
TRBV6-1,medium-sized,-,TRBJ2-3,TGTGCCAGCGGTTCGAGGGGGGTCACAGATACGCAGTATTTT,CASGSRGVTDTQYF
TRBV10-3,-,-,TRBJ1-2,TGTGCCATCAGGCCATCATGGAGGGCGGCCTATGGCTACACCTTC,CAIRPSWRAAYGYTF
TRBV6-6,few,-,TRBJ1-2,TGTGCCAGCAGTTACCCCAAGGAAAGGGGAATATATGGCTACACCTTC,CASSYPKERGIYGYTF
TRBV6-5,-,TRBD1,TRBJ1-2,TGTGCCAGCATTGGGGGACAGGGGACGGTTGGCTACACCTTC,CASIGGQGTVGYTF
TRBV15,-,-,TRBJ1-1,TGTGCCACCAGCACCTACGGACAATTGAACACTGAAGCTTTCTTT,CATSTYGQLNTEAFF
TRBV5-6,few,TRBD2,TRBJ2-1,TGTGCCAGCAGCCCGGGAGGGGTTATTTCCTACAATGAGCAGTTCTTC,CASSPGGVISYNEQFF
TRBV6-5,-,-,TRBJ1-4,TGTGCCAGCAGTTACTCGTATGGCCAGGGGAAAAAACTGTTTTTT,CASSYSYGQGKKLFF